The 3 T cell receptor beta chains presented below share a single source sample, sequenced in a study of cytomegalovirus exposure and HLA in healthy donors. The method was immunoSEQ multiplex PCR; TCRdb's version includes in-frame clones alone and lacks a portion of them. The sample holds around 200,000 clones, more than 65% seen once. Material for sequencing was PBMCs. These TCRs come from a young woman in good health and CMV-seropositive.

This clone showed up just once. The rearrangement joins TRBV15 to TRBJ2-7; 8 bases agree with TRBD2. This CDR3 spans 15 amino acids. Trimming removed 0 bases from V and 2 bases from J; junction bases left unmatched: 3. Germline CDR1 LNHNV, CDR2 YYDKDF (reference sequence). CDR3 nucleotide sequence: TGTGCCACCAGCAGAGAGTTAGCGGGGCCCTACGAGCAGTACTTC. Protein: CATSRELAGPYEQYF.

The chain recombines TRBV6-6 with TRBJ1-3; the D gene is possibly TRBD1 (5 bases). This CDR3 region has 16 residues. V was shortened by 0 bases and J by 7 bases, with 16 bases between the two germline ends. Germline V gene data show CDR1 as MNHNY and CDR2 as SVGAGI (reference sequence). CDR3 region: CASSYSEGYGRNTIYF. Here the CDR3 DNA reads TGTGCCAGCAGTTACTCGGAGGGGTACGGGAGGAACACCATATATTTT.

The chain is built from TRBV2 and TRBJ2-7; 10 positions match TRBD1. There are 15 residues in the CDR3. The V gene end was trimmed by 5 bases and the J gene end by 2 bases; junction bases not matched to a gene: 6. The germline V gene has CDR1 SNHLY and CDR2 FYNNEI. For the CDR3, the DNA is TGTGCCAGCAGTCTAGGGGGACAGGGGACCTACGAGCAGTACTTC. Translated: CASSLGGQGTYEQYF.